This T cell receptor beta chain was captured by sequencing in a study of cytomegalovirus exposure and HLA in healthy donors. Regarding the study as a whole: It was in a later analysis that TCR association rates were seen to vary by HLA locus, highest for DRB1 and lowest for HLA-C. Researchers left out some V segments, among them TRBV6-2 and TRBV6-3, as indistinguishable. There were 150 or so TCR beta chains listed as cytomegalovirus-associated. The records held CMV serostatus as the only immune exposure information.

Researchers ran the PCR with 60 Vbeta and 13 Jbeta primers. The data were produced by immunoSEQ multiplex PCR, yet TCRdb's version contains in-frame clones alone and is incomplete. Among roughly 130,000 clones listed, around 84% were seen once. For this clone: What it binds is not known.

Germline V gene sequence: CDR1 SGHRS, CDR2 YFSETQ. The J segment lost 3 bases and the V segment lost 6 bases, leaving 8 bases of the junction unmatched. The CDR3 contains 14 residues. This clonotype originated in a young woman in good health and CMV-seropositive. This chain uses TRBV5-1 with TRBJ2-7; 8 positions agree with TRBD2. Material for sequencing was PBMCs. CDR3: CASTPGGVNYEQYF. CDR3 coding DNA: TGCGCCAGCACCCCGGGGGGGGTTAACTACGAGCAGTACTTC.